The 8 T cell receptor beta chains listed next were all sequenced from one sample in a study of CD4 T cells in relation to SARS-CoV-2 and coronaviruses. Before the COVID-19 pandemic, during about 2010-2018, CD4+ T cells were taken from unexposed donors. CD4+ T cells were isolated from the cells after around 10 days of culture. TCRdb keeps only in-frame clones here, not all; method: immunoSEQ multiplex PCR. This sample has 25,000 to 30,000 clones; 60% to 85% occur once, and the top ten carry roughly 15%. These receptors are not linked to any known antigen. The material sequenced was CD4+ T cells from PBMCs, cultured in vitro. Receptors originate from a human donor in good health.

CDR3 DNA: TGCGCCAGCAGCCAAGTAGCAGGGGGCTATCAGCCCCAGCATTTT. Protein product: CASSQVAGGYQPQHF. This chain links TRBV4-3 with TRBJ1-5, with TRBD1 matching 8 bases. The V segment lost 1 base and the J segment 5 bases; nucleotides outside the gene matches: 4. The V gene's germline CDR1 is LGHNA and CDR2 YSLEER. The CDR3 is 15 amino acids.

A few counts support this clone. The chain recombines TRBV10-1 with TRBJ2-7; 10 positions match TRBD1. Germline CDR1 is WNHNN and CDR2 is SYGVQD (reference sequence). The CDR3 is 15 amino acids. After removal of 4 bases from V and 5 bases from J, the junction contained 8 bases not matched to a gene. The CDR3 here is CASSGGTGVLNEQYF. The CDR3 DNA is TGCGCCAGCAGTGGGGGGACAGGGGTGTTAAACGAGCAGTACTTC.

The chain links TRBV9 to TRBJ2-3, with D perhaps matching TRBD1 or TRBD2 (5 bases each). CDR1 is SGDLS and CDR2 is YYNGEE in the germline V gene. The CDR3 runs 16 residues. V was shortened by 0 bases and J by 1 base, with 12 bases between the two germline ends. The CDR3 DNA is TGTGCCAGCAGCGTAGAAGGGACGACCCGCACAGATACGCAGTATTTT. Its translation: CASSVEGTTRTDTQYF.

The V call is TRBV28, the J call TRBJ1-5, with 7 bases matching TRBD1. V dropped 2 bases and J dropped 5; count of bases not matched to a gene: 6. This CDR3 is built from 15 residues. Germline V gene lookup returns CDR1 MDHEN and CDR2 SYDVKM. The CDR3 is CASSLDRVFDQPQHF. CDR3 nucleotide sequence: TGTGCCAGCAGTTTAGACAGGGTATTCGATCAGCCCCAGCATTTT.

V usage is TRBV6-2 or TRBV6-3 and J usage is TRBJ1-5; 7 bases match TRBD1. In germline, CDR1 is MNHEY, CDR2 SVGEGT. Losses at the gene ends were 2 bases for V and 7 bases for J; bases not matched to a gene: 2. CDR3 size: 13 residues. The CDR3 sequence: CASSYGTEQPQHF. CDR3 DNA: TGTGCCAGCAGTTACGGGACAGAGCAGCCCCAGCATTTT.

This chain connects TRBV10-1 to TRBJ2-1, with D possibly TRBD1 on 5 matching bases. Trimming pared 3 bases from V and 4 bases from J, leaving 7 bases between. The germline V gene encodes CDR1 WNHNN and CDR2 SYGVQD (reference sequence). This CDR3 contains 13 residues. The CDR3: CASSDREYNEQFF. CDR3 bases: TGCGCCAGCAGTGACAGGGAATACAATGAGCAGTTCTTC.

The V call is TRBV7-9, the J call TRBJ1-3; 8 positions match TRBD1. Trimming removed 5 bases from V and 1 base from J; junction bases left unmatched: 7. This CDR3 region has 16 residues. The germline V gene encodes CDR1 SEHNR and CDR2 FQNEAQ (reference sequence). CDR3 DNA sequence: TGTGCCAGCAGCGCCCTATGGACAGGGTCTGGAAACACCATATATTTT. It yields the protein CASSALWTGSGNTIYF.

The chain joins TRBV18 to TRBJ1-3; perhaps TRBD1 as D (6 bases). The CDR3 sequence is 15 residues long. The V end lost 1 base, the J end lost 0 bases, and 7 bases lay between the germline ends. CDR1 and CDR2 (germline): KGHSH, LQKENI. The CDR3 nucleotides read TGTGCCAGCTCACCACGGGACACCTCTGGAAACACCATATATTTT. Translation gives CASSPRDTSGNTIYF.